This TCR beta chain derives from a study of blood T cell repertoires in COVID-19. For the study at large: T cells, B-cell-depleted T cells, or PBMCs provided the cDNA or gDNA that served as material.

Original methodology: Estimated nucleated cell counts came from reference gene primer amplification. The repertoire was sequenced with immunoSEQ multiplex PCR; TCRdb's copy has only in-frame clones and lacks some. The V and J calls and the clone size are those of that table, but D and trimming were determined from the DNA. The repertoire has 200,000 to 250,000 clones, about 84% of them found once; the top ten carry under 2%. V was trimmed by 0 bases and J by 1 base, leaving 6 bases between them. Germline CDR1 and CDR2: SEHNR and FQNEAQ (reference sequence). The CDR3 totals 14 residues. Remarks on this clone: Other DNA sequences in the same sample also yield this CDR3.

The clonotype comes from a man between 60 and 75 years old who had recovered from COVID-19. Sequencing input: PBMCs or T cells enriched from blood (not recorded which). This chain links TRBV7-9 with TRBJ1-2; TRBD1 might be the D (6 bases). Here the CDR3 reads CASSLAGGNYGYTF. CDR3 in DNA: TGTGCCAGCAGCTTAGCAGGGGGTAACTATGGCTACACCTTC.